Listed below are T cell receptor beta chains from one sample, sequenced in a study of human T cells and chemical hapten exposure. TCRdb itself ran the RACE reads through MiXCR, one entry per CDR3 protein. The table records some 250,000 distinct CDR3 sequences, approximately 7.5% of them present only once. The sample in question was whole blood, obtained in connection with sensitization to the hapten diphenylcyclopropenone (DPC). The receptor set was obtained from a man aged 18 to 29 with alopecia areata. Some clones in this sample may be carry-over from other donors' samples. Each CDR3 is given with its conserved first and last residue. Fields, in order: V gene, clone size, J gene, D gene, CDR3 DNA, CDR3 protein. The D gene is left open where the match is weak. Clone size, where shown, is once, few, many, or a class for clones that have expanded.

v_gene: TRBV20-1
abundance: few
j_gene: TRBJ2-3
d_gene: -
CDR3nt: TGCAGTGCTGGGGACAACACAGATACGCAGTATTTT
CDR3aa: CSAGDNTDTQYF

v_gene: TRBV4-1
abundance: few
j_gene: TRBJ1-2
d_gene: TRBD1
CDR3nt: TGCGCCAGCAGCCAGGGCACAGGGGCTAGCGGCTACACCTTC
CDR3aa: CASSQGTGASGYTF

v_gene: TRBV5-6
abundance: few
j_gene: TRBJ2-1
d_gene: -
CDR3nt: TGTGCCAGCAGCTTGATACCAGCGACGGGAGACAATGAGCAGTTCTTC
CDR3aa: CASSLIPATGDNEQFF

v_gene: TRBV6-5
abundance: few
j_gene: TRBJ1-5
d_gene: -
CDR3nt: TGTGCCAGCAGCCCCCATCGACAGAGCGGTAATCAGCCCCAGCATTTT
CDR3aa: CASSPHRQSGNQPQHF

v_gene: TRBV9
abundance: -
j_gene: TRBJ1-1
d_gene: TRBD1
CDR3nt: TGTGCCAGCAGCGTGAGGGGAGGGGGCCCTGAAGCTTTCTTT
CDR3aa: CASSVRGGGPEAFF

v_gene: TRBV5-1
abundance: -
j_gene: TRBJ2-3
d_gene: -
CDR3nt: TGCGCCAGCAGCTTGCGAAGCCCGGGAGTCACAGATACGCAGTATTTT
CDR3aa: CASSLRSPGVTDTQYF

v_gene: TRBV9
abundance: -
j_gene: TRBJ2-2
d_gene: TRBD1
CDR3nt: TGTGCCAGCAGCGAACGGGACAGGGGGCCGAACACCGGGGAGCTGTTTTTT
CDR3aa: CASSERDRGPNTGELFF

v_gene: TRBV14
abundance: few
j_gene: TRBJ1-6
d_gene: -
CDR3nt: TGTGCCAGCAGCCAAGGGGGGCCCTTAGCGGGCTCACCCCTCCACTTT
CDR3aa: CASSQGGPLAGSPLHF

v_gene: TRBV28
abundance: few
j_gene: TRBJ2-7
d_gene: -
CDR3nt: TGTGCCAGCAGCCGGGCCGACCGGGCGAGCTCCTACGAGCAGTACTTC
CDR3aa: CASSRADRASSYEQYF

v_gene: TRBV10-3
abundance: few
j_gene: TRBJ2-7
d_gene: -
CDR3nt: TGTGCCATCAGTGAGACGGCAGATGGAGTTGGGGAGCAGTACTTC
CDR3aa: CAISETADGVGEQYF

v_gene: TRBV7-3
abundance: many
j_gene: TRBJ2-5
d_gene: -
CDR3nt: TGTGCCAGCAGCTTGATCCCAGAATGGGACCGAATTATCCAAGAGACCCAGTACTTC
CDR3aa: CASSLIPEWDRIIQETQYF

v_gene: TRBV2
abundance: -
j_gene: TRBJ2-7
d_gene: -
CDR3nt: TGTGCCAGCAATAGGATTCTCTACGAGCAGTACTTC
CDR3aa: CASNRILYEQYF

v_gene: TRBV7-2
abundance: few
j_gene: TRBJ1-2
d_gene: -
CDR3nt: TGTGCCAGCAGCCCGACAGTGGACGGTGGCTACACCTTC
CDR3aa: CASSPTVDGGYTF

v_gene: TRBV6-5
abundance: few
j_gene: TRBJ1-2
d_gene: -
CDR3nt: TGTGCCAGCAGTTACTTGGGGACGCGACGGAACTATGGCTACACCTTC
CDR3aa: CASSYLGTRRNYGYTF

v_gene: TRBV27
abundance: few
j_gene: TRBJ2-2
d_gene: -
CDR3nt: TGTGCCAGCAGTCCGACGGGAGCCGGGGAGCTGTTTTTT
CDR3aa: CASSPTGAGELFF

v_gene: TRBV5-1
abundance: many
j_gene: TRBJ2-2
d_gene: -
CDR3nt: TGCGCCAGCAGCTTGGGGCCGAACACCGGGGAGCTGTTTTTT
CDR3aa: CASSLGPNTGELFF

v_gene: TRBV10-1
abundance: many
j_gene: TRBJ1-2
d_gene: -
CDR3nt: TGCGCCAGCAGTGAGCACGGATTCTATGGCTACACCTTC
CDR3aa: CASSEHGFYGYTF

v_gene: TRBV7-2
abundance: few
j_gene: TRBJ2-1
d_gene: -
CDR3nt: TGTGCCAGCAGCTTAGGGGCAGGGCTTGGCAATGAGCAGTTCTTC
CDR3aa: CASSLGAGLGNEQFF

v_gene: TRBV5-1
abundance: -
j_gene: TRBJ1-4
d_gene: TRBD1
CDR3nt: TGCGCCAGCAGCCCGGGACAGGGGGAGGAAAAACTGTTTTTT
CDR3aa: CASSPGQGEEKLFF

v_gene: TRBV6-2/TRBV6-3
abundance: many
j_gene: TRBJ2-1
d_gene: -
CDR3nt: TGTGCCAGCAGTTACTCGGGGGTTTACAATGAGCAGTTCTTC
CDR3aa: CASSYSGVYNEQFF